This TCR beta chain came from a study of shared clonotypes between healthy human individuals. Sorted-subset replicate PCR reactions were performed with around 210 ng DNA, corresponding to about 30,000 T cell genomes. Sequencing used immunoSEQ multiplex PCR; TCRdb keeps in-frame clones, though not all of them. Here the sample spans some 2,100,000 clones, approximately 94% being singletons. Study results and limitations: Only blood underwent sampling, and tissue repertoires likely differ.

This CDR3 contains 15 residues. With 5 bases clipped from V and 0 bases from J, the junction kept 5 bases outside the gene matches. The germline V gene encodes CDR1 LNHNV and CDR2 YYDKDF (reference sequence). Concerning this clone: Its antigen is still unknown.

Naive CD8 populations comprised CD45RO-negative cells positively selected for CCR7, excluding terminally differentiated effector memory CD45RA+ cells. J is TRBJ2-3 and V is TRBV15; the match to TRBD1 covers 7 bases. The sequence derives from a man aged 18-30 years in good health. Some clones in this sample may be carry-over from other donors' samples. The sequenced material came from naive CD8+ T cells from PBMCs. The CDR3 nucleotides are TGTGCCACCAGCTCCCGGGACAGCAGCACAGATACGCAGTATTTT. Amino acids: CATSSRDSSTDTQYF.